The following is a TCR beta chain sequence with its context. Generated by immunoSEQ multiplex PCR, the TCRdb table keeps only in-frame clones and is missing some. There are about 170,000 clones in the sample; 88% occur only once, and around 5.1% lies in the top ten. This entry belongs to a study of control samples from healthy donors and cancer patients. The CDR3 totals 10 residues. Deletions cut 6 bases from V and 6 bases from J, with 9 bases between. CDR1 is DFQATT and CDR2 is SNEGSKA in the germline V gene (reference sequence). The chain couples TRBV20-1 to TRBJ2-7; D uncertain. The sequence was collected from a woman aged 25 to 45 in good health. The sequenced sample consisted of blood. Here the CDR3 reads CSAAQGEQYF. Here the CDR3 DNA reads TGCAGTGCGGCCCAAGGCGAGCAGTACTTC.